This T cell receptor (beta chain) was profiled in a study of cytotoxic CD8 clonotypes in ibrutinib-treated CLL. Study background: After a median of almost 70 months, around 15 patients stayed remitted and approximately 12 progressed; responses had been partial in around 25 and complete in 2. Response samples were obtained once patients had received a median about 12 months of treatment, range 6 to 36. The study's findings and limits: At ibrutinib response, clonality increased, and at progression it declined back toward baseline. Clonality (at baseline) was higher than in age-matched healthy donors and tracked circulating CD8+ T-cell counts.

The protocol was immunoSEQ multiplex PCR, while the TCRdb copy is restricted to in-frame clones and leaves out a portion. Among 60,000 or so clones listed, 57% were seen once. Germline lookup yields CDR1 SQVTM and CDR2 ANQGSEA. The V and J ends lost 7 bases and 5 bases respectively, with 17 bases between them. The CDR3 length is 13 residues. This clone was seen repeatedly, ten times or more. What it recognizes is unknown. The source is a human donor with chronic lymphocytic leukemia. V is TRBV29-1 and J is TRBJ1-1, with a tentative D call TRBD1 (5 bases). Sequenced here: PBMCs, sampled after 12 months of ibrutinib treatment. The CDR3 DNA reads TGCAGCGCTCAAACGAGGGGAACGACTGAAGCTTTCTTT. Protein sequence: CSAQTRGTTEAFF.